The sequence of this TCR beta chain was determined in a study of T cell repertoires in cytomegalovirus infection. Each CDR3 protein is one row after TCRdb ran MiXCR on the reads. The table shows about 920,000 distinct CDR3 sequences, with around 29% occurring only once. This clonotype has ten or more counts. As yet, its antigen is unknown. The clonotype was recovered from a human donor in good health (CMV status not recorded). Some clones in this sample may be carry-over from other donors' samples. The source was cultured CD8+ T cells from PBMCs, collected from culture after CMV antigen stimulation.

CDR3 region: CASSFRTDLVGGELFF. DNA for the CDR3: TGTGCCAGCAGTTTTCGGACAGATCTTGTAGGCGGGGAGCTGTTTTTT. The chain has TRBV12-3 or TRBV12-4 and TRBJ2-2, with D perhaps TRBD1 (6 bases). This CDR3 contains 16 residues. V lost 3 bases and J 7 bases, leaving 18 bases between the germline ends.